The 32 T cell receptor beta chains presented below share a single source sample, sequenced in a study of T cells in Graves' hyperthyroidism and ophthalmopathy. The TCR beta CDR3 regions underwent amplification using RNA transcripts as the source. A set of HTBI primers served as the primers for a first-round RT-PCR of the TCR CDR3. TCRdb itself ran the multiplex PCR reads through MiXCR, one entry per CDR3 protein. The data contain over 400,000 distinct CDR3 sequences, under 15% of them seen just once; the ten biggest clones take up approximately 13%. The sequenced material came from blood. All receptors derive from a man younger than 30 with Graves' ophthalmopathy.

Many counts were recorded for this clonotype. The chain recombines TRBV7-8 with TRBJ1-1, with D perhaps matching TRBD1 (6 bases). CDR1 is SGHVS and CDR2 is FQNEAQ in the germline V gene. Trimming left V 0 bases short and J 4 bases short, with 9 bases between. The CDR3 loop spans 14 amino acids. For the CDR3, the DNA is TGTGCCAGCAGCTTAGCGGGGGCTAGCACTGAAGCTTTCTTT. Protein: CASSLAGASTEAFF.

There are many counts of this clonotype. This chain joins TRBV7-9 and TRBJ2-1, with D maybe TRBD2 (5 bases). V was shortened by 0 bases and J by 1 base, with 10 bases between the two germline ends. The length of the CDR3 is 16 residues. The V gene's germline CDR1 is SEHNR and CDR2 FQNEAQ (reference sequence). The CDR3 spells CASSLAPGRSYNEQFF. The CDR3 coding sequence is TGTGCCAGCAGCTTAGCGCCGGGAAGATCCTACAATGAGCAGTTCTTC.

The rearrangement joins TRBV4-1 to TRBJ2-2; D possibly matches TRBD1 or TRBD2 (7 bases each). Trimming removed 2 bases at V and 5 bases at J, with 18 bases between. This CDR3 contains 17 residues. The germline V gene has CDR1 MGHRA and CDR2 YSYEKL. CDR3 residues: CASSQPGGTDLTGELFF. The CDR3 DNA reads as TGCGCCAGCAGCCAACCCGGGGGGACAGATTTAACCGGGGAGCTGTTTTTT.

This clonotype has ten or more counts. CDR3 loop: CSAPGIVGNQPQHF. The CDR3 DNA sequence: TGCAGTGCTCCAGGGATCGTGGGGAATCAGCCCCAGCATTTT. The rearrangement joins TRBV20-1 to TRBJ1-5; D perhaps matches TRBD1 (5 bases). The CDR3 has 14 residues. Germline lookup yields CDR1 DFQATT and CDR2 SNEGSKA (reference sequence). V dropped 5 bases and J dropped 4 bases, with 15 bases sitting between them.

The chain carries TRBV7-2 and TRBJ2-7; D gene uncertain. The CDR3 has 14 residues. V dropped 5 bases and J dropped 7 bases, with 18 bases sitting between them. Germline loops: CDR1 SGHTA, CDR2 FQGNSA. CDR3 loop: CASSPSSLPREQYF. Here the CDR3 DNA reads TGTGCCAGCAGCCCCTCGAGTCTCCCACGGGAGCAGTACTTC.

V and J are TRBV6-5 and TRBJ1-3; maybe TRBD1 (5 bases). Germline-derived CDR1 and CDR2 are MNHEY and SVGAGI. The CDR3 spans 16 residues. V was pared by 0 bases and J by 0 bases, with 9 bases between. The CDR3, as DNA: TGTGCCAGCAGTTACTCGGCGGGACCCTCTGGAAACACCATATATTTT. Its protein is CASSYSAGPSGNTIYF.

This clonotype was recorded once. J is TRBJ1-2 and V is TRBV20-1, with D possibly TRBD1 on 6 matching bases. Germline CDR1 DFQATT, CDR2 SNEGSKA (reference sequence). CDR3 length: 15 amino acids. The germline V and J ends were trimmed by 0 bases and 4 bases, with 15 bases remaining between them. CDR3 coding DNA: TGCAGTGCTAGAGAGGGGGGGGGGGGCAGCTATGGCTACACCTTC. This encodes CSAREGGGGSYGYTF.

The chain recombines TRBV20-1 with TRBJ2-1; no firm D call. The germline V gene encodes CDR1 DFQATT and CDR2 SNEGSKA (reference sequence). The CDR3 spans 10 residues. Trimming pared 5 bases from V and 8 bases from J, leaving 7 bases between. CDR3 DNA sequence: TGCAGTGCTTTCCAAGATGAGCAGTTCTTC. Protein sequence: CSAFQDEQFF.

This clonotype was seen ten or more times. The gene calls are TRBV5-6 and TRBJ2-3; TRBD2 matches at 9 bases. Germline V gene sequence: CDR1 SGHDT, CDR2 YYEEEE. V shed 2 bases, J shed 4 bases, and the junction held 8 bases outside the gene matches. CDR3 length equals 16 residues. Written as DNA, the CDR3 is TGTGCCAGCAGCTTCGTGACTAGCGGTGGGGCAGATACGCAGTATTTT. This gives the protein CASSFVTSGGADTQYF.

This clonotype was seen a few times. The CDR3 DNA is TGTGCCAGCAGCGTCACGGCAGGGGAGCTGTTTTTT. Amino acid sequence: CASSVTAGELFF. The chain carries TRBV9 and TRBJ2-2; D unresolved. Germline V lookup: CDR1 SGDLS, CDR2 YYNGEE. The CDR3 is made up of 12 amino acids. Trimming removed 2 bases from V and 8 bases from J, with 7 bases in between.

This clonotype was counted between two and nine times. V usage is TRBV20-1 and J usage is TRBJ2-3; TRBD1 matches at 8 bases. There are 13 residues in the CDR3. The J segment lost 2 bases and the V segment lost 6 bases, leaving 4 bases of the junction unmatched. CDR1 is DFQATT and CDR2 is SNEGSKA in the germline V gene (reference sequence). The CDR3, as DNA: TGCAGTGCCGAGGACAGGGCCACAGATACGCAGTATTTT. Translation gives CSAEDRATDTQYF.

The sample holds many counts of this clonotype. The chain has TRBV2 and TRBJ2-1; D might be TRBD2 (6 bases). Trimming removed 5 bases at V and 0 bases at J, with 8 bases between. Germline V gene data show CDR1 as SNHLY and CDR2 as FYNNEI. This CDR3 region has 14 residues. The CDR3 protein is CASSSGLSYNEQFF. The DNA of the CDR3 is TGTGCCAGCAGTTCGGGACTCTCCTACAATGAGCAGTTCTTC.

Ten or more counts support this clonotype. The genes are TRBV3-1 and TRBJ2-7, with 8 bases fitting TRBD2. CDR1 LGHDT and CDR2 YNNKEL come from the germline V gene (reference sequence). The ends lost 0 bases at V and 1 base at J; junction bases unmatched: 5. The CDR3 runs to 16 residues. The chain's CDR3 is CASSQDLSSGSYEQYF. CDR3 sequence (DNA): TGTGCCAGCAGCCAAGATTTGTCTAGCGGGTCCTACGAGCAGTACTTC.

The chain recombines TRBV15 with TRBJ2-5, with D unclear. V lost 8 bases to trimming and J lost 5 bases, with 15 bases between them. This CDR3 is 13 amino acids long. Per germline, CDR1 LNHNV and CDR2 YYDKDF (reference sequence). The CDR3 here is CATGARVLETQYF. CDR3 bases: TGTGCCACCGGAGCCCGGGTCCTGGAGACCCAGTACTTC. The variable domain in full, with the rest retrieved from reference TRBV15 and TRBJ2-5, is DAMVIQNPRYQVTQFGKPVTLSCSQTLNHNVMYWYQQKSSQAPKLLFHYYDKDFNNEADTPDNFQSRRPNTSFCFLDIRSPGLGDTAMYLCATGARVLETQYFGPGTRLLVL.

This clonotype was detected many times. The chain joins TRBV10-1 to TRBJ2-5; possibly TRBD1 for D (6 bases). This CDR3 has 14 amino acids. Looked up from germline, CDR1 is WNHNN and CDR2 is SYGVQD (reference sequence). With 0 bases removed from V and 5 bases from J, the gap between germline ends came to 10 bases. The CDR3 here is CASSESEDSETQYF. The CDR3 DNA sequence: TGCGCCAGCAGTGAGTCTGAGGACAGCGAGACCCAGTACTTC.

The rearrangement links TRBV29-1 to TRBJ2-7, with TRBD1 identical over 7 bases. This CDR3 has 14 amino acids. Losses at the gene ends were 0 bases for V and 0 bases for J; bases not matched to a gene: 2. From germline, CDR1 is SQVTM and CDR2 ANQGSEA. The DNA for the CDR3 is TGCAGCGTTGAAGAGGCAGGGGGCTCCTACGAGCAGTACTTC. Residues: CSVEEAGGSYEQYF.

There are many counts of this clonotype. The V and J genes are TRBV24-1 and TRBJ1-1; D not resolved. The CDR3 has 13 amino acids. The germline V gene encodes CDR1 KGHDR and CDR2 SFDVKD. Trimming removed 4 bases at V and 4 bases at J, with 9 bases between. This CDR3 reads CATSEGFSTEAFF. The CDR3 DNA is TGTGCCACCAGTGAGGGGTTTTCCACTGAAGCTTTCTTT.

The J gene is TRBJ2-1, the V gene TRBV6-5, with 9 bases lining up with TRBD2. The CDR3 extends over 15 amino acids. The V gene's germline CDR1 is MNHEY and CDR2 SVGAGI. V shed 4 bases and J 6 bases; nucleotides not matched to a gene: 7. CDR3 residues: CASSLGGGGANEQFF. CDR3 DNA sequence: TGTGCCAGCAGTTTGGGTGGCGGGGGGGCCAATGAGCAGTTCTTC.

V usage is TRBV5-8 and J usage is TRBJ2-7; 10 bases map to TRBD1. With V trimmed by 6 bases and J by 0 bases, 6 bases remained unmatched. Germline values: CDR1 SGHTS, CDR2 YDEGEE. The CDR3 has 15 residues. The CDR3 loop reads CASTLRDRGSYEQYF. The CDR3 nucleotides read TGTGCCAGCACCCTCCGGGACAGGGGCTCCTACGAGCAGTACTTC.

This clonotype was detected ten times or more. The CDR3 DNA follows: TGTGCCAGCAGTTTAACAGGGGACAACTACGAGCAGTACTTC. Protein product: CASSLTGDNYEQYF. The V call is TRBV12-3 or TRBV12-4, the J call TRBJ2-7; 7 bases are shared with TRBD1. The CDR3 contains 14 residues. The junction had 4 bases not matched to a gene; V was cut back by 2 bases and J by 3 bases.

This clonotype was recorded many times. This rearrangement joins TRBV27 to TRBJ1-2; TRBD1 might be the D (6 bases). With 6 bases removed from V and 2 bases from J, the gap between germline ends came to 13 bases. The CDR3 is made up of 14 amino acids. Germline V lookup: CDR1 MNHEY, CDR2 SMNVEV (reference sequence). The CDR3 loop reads CASSIQGGNYGYTF. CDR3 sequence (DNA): TGTGCCAGCAGCATACAGGGTGGGAACTATGGCTACACCTTC.

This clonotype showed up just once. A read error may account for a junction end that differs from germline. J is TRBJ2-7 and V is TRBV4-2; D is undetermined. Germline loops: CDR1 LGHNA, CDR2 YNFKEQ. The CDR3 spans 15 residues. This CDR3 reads CASSQGGYDSHEQYF. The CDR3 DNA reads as TGTGCCAGCAGCCAAGGGGGTTATGACTCCCACGAGCAGTACTTC.

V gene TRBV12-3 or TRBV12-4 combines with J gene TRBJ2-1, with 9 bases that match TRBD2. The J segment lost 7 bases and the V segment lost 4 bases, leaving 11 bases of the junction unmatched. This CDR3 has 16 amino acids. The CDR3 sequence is CASSYLGAGGVNEQFF. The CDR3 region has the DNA TGTGCCAGCAGTTACCTCGGCGCGGGGGGGGTGAATGAGCAGTTCTTC.

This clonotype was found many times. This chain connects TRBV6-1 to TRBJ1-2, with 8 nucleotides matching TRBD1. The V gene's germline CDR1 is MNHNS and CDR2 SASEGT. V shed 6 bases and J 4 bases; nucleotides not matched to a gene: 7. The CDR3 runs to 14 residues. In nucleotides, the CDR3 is TGTGCCAGCAGGATACAGGGGGTGGCCTATGGCTACACCTTC. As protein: CASRIQGVAYGYTF.

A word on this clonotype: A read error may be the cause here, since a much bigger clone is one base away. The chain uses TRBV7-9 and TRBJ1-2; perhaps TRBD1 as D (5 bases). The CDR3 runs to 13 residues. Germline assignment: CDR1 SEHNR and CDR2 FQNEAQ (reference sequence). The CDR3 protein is CAISRGAKAGYTF. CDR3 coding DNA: TGTGCCATCAGCCGCGGGGCAAAGGCCGGCTACACCTTC. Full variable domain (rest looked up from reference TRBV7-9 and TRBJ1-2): DTGVSQNPRHKITKRGQNVTFRCDPISEHNRLYWYRQTLGQGPEFLTYFQNEAQLEKSRLLSDRFSAERPKGSFSTLEIQRTEQGDSAMYLCAISRGAKAGYTFGSGTRLTVV.

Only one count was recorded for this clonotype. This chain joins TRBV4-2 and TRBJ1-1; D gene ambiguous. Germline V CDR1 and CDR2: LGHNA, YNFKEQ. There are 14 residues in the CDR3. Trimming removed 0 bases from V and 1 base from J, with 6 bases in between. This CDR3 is CASSQDVGNTEAFF. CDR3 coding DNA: TGTGCCAGCAGCCAAGATGTTGGGAACACTGAAGCTTTCTTT.

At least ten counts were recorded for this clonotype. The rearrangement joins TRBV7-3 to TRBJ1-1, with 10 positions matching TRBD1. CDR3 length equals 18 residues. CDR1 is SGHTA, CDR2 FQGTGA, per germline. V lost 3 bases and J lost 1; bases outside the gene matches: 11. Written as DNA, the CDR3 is TGTGCCAGCAGCTTTTGGGGGACAGGGGCTTTTTGGAACACTGAAGCTTTCTTT. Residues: CASSFWGTGAFWNTEAFF.

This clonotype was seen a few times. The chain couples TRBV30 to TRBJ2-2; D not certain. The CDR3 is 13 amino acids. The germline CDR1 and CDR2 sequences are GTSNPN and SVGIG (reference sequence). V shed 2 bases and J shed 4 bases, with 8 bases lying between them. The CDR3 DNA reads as TGTGCCTGGAGTCATCAAACCACCGGGGAGCTGTTTTTT. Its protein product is CAWSHQTTGELFF.

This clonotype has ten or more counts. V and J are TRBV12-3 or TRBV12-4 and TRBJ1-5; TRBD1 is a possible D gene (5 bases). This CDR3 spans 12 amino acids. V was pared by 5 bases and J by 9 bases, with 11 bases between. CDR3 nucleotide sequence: TGTGCCAGCAGTGAACTCGGGGGGCCCCAGCATTTT. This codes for CASSELGGPQHF.

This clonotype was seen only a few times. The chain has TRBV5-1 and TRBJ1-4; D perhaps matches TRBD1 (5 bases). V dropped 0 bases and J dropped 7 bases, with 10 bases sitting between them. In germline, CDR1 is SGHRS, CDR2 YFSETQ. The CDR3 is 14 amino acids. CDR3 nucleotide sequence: TGCGCCAGCAGCTTGGACCCGAGGGGTGAAAAACTGTTTTTT. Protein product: CASSLDPRGEKLFF.

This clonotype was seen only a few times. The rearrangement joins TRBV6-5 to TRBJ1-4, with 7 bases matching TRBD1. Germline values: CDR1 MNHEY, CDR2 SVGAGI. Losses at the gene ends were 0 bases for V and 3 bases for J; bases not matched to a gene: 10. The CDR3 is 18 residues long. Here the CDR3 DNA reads TGTGCCAGCAGTTACTCGCCGACCCGGGGACAGTCTAATGAAAAACTGTTTTTT. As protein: CASSYSPTRGQSNEKLFF.

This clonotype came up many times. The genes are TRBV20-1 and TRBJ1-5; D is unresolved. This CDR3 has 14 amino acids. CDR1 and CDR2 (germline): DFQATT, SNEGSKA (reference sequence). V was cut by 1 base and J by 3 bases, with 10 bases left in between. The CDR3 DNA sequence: TGCAGTGCTAGAGTTGGGCAGACCAATCAGCCCCAGCATTTT. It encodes CSARVGQTNQPQHF.